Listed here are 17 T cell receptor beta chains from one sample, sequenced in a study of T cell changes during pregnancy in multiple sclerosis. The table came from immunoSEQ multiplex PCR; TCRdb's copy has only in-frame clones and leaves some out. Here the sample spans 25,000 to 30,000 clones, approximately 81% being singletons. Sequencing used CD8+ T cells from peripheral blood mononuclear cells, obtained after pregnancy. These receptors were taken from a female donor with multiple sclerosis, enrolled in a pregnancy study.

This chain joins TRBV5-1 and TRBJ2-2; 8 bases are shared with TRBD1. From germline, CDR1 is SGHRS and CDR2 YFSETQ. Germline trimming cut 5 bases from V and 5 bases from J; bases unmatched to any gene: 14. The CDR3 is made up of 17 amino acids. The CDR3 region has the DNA TGCGCCAGCAGTCTAATGTCCGGGACAGGTTTGACCGGGGAGCTGTTTTTT. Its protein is CASSLMSGTGLTGELFF. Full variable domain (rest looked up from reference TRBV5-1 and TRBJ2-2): KAGVTQTPRYLIKTRGQQVTLSCSPISGHRSVSWYQQTPGQGLQFLFEYFSETQRNKGNFPGRFSGRQFSNSRSEMNVSTLELGDSALYLCASSLMSGTGLTGELFFGEGSRLTVL.

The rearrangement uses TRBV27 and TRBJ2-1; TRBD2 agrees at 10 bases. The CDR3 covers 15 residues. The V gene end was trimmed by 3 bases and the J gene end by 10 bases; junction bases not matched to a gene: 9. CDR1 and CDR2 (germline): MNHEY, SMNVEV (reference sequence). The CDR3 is CASSFQRGGGLEQFF. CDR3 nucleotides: TGTGCCAGCAGTTTCCAGCGGGGGGGTGGGTTGGAGCAGTTCTTC.

CDR3 amino acids: CASSFRTGGVLYTEAFF. The DNA of the CDR3 is TGTGCCAGCAGCTTTAGGACAGGGGGCGTTTTGTACACTGAAGCTTTCTTT. This chain connects TRBV9 to TRBJ1-1; 11 positions agree with TRBD1. The CDR3 runs to 17 residues. V lost 4 bases, J lost 3 bases, and 11 bases stayed unmatched. Germline V CDR1 and CDR2: SGDLS, YYNGEE. The full variable domain, its missing parts supplied by reference TRBV9 and TRBJ1-1, is DSGVTQTPKHLITATGQRVTLRCSPRSGDLSVYWYQQSLDQGLQFLIQYYNGEERAKGNILERFSAQQFPDLHSELNLSSLELGDSALYFCASSFRTGGVLYTEAFFGQGTRLTVV.

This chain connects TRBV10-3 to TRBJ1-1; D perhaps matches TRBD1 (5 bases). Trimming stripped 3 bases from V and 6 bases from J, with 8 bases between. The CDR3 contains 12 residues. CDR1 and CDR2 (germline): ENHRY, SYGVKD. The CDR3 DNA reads TGTGCCATCAGTGAAGACAGACCTGAAGCTTTCTTT. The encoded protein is CAISEDRPEAFF.

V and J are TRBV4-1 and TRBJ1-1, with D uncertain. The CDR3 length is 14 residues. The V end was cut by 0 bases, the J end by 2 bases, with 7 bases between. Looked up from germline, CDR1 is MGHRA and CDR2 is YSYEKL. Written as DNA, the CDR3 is TGCGCCAGCAGCCAAGAGCGGGATAACACTGAAGCTTTCTTT. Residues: CASSQERDNTEAFF.

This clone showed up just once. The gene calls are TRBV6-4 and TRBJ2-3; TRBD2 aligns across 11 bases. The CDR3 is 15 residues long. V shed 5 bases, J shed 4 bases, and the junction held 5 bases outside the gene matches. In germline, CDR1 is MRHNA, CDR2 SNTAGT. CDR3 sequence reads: CASSLSGGAADTQYF. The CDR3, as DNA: TGTGCCAGCAGTCTTAGCGGGGGGGCCGCAGATACGCAGTATTTT.

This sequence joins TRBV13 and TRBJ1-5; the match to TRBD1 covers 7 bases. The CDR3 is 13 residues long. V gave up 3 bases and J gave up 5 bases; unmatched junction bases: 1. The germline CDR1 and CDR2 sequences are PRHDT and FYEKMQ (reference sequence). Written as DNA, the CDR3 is TGTGCCAGCAGCTTCGACAGGGATCAGCCCCAGCATTTT. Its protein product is CASSFDRDQPQHF.

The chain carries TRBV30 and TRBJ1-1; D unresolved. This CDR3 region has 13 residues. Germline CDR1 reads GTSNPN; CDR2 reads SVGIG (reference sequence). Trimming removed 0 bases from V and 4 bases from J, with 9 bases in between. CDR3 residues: CAWSVSPGTEAFF. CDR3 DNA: TGTGCCTGGAGTGTAAGCCCGGGCACTGAAGCTTTCTTT.

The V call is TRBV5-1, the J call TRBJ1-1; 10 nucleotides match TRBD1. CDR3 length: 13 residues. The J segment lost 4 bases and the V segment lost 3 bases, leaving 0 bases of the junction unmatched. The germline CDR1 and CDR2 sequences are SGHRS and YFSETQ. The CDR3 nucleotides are TGCGCCAGCAGCTGGACAGGGGGCACTGAAGCTTTCTTT. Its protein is CASSWTGGTEAFF.

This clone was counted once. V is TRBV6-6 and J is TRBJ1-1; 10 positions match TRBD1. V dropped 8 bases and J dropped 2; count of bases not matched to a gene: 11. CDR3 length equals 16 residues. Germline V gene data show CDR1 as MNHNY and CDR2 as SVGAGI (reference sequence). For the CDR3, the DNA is TGTGCCAGCCCCCCAGGGGACAGGGGTGTTAACACTGAAGCTTTCTTT. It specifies CASPPGDRGVNTEAFF.

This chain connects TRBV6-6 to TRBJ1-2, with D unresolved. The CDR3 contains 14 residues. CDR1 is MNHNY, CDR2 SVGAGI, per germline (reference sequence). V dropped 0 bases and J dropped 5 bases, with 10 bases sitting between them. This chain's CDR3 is CASSYSAPGYGYTF. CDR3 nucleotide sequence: TGTGCCAGCAGTTACTCTGCCCCCGGGTATGGCTACACCTTC.

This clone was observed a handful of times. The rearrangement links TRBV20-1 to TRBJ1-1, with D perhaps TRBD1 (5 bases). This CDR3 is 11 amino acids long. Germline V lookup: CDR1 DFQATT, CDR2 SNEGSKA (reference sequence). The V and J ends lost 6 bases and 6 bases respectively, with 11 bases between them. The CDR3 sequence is CSAETDAEAFF. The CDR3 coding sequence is TGCAGTGCGGAGACAGATGCTGAAGCTTTCTTT.

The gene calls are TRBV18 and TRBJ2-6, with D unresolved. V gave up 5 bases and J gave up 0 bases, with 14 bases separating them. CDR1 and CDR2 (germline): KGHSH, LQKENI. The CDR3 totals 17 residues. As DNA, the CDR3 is TGTGCCAGCTCAGAGGCGTTGCCCCACTCTGGGGCCAACGTCCTGACTTTC. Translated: CASSEALPHSGANVLTF.

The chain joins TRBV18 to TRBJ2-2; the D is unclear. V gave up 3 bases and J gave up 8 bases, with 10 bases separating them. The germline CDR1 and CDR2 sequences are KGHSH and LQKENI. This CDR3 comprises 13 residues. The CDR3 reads CASSPPEKGELFF. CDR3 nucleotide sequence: TGTGCCAGCTCACCGCCCGAGAAGGGGGAGCTGTTTTTT.

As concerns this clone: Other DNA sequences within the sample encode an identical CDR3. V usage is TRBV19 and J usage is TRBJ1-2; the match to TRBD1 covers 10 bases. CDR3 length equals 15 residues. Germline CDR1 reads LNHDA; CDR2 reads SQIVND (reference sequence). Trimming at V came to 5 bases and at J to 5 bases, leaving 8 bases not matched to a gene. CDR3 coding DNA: TGTGCCAGTAGTGGACGGACAGGGGGAGGTTATGGCTACACCTTC. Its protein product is CASSGRTGGGYGYTF.

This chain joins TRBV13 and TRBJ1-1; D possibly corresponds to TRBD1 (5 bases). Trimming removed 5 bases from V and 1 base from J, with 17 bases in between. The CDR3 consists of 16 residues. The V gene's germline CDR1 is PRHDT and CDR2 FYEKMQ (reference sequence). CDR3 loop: CASSLPAGLSNTEAFF. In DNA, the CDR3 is TGTGCCAGCAGCCTTCCGGCAGGGTTGTCGAACACTGAAGCTTTCTTT.

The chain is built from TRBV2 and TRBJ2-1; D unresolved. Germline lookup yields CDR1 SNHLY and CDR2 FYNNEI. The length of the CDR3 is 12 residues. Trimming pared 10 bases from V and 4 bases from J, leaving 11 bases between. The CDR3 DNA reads TGTGCCACCGGTATGCGGTACAATGAGCAGTTCTTC. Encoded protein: CATGMRYNEQFF.